There are many counts of the clone carrying this T cell receptor beta chain. Its matching antigen is unknown. A template switching step contributed a universal primer site, while unique molecular identifiers were present in the cDNA. A single record per CDR3 protein comes from TCRdb applying MiXCR to the 5' RACE reads. This table holds about 480,000 distinct CDR3 sequences, over 12% found once. The CDR3 has 16 residues. V was pared by 1 base and J by 4 bases, with 7 bases of the junction left unmatched. The entry originates in a study of identical twins. Study-level findings and limits: While abundant cord blood beta clonotypes carried fewer insertions, memory repertoires showed no such pattern. Zero-insertion results could be subject to partial confounding by invariant MAIT and iNKT cells.

The data were also submitted as part of a second study, on yellow fever vaccine responses in identical twins.

The chain recombines TRBV12-3 or TRBV12-4 with TRBJ2-7, with 10 bases identical to TRBD1. Sequencing input: CD4+ T cells sorted from blood. This sequence was found in a woman aged 18-29 years in good health. The CDR3 sequence is CASSLGLRDRGYEQYF. In DNA form, the CDR3 reads TGTGCCAGCAGTTTAGGATTACGGGACAGGGGTTACGAGCAGTACTTC.